This is a list of T cell receptor beta chains from one sample in a study of blood T cell repertoires in COVID-19. Profiling relied on immunoSEQ multiplex PCR, and the TCRdb table lists in-frame clones only, not all of them. Found here are about 170,000 clones, 79% of them singletons; the top ten hold 19%. Source material: PBMCs or T cells enriched from blood (not recorded which). These receptors originate from a woman aged 70-85 years in a cohort exposed to, infected with or recovered from COVID-19 (not recorded which). Both conserved end residues are part of each CDR3. A D gene is named only where the DNA matches it firmly. A row's size may be missing; if present it is once, few, many or a size class.

D	V	J	size	CDR3	DNA
TRBD1	TRBV28	TRBJ1-2	-	CASRPTGEDYGYTF	TGTGCCAGCAGGCCGACAGGGGAAGACTATGGCTACACCTTC
TRBD1	TRBV5-6	TRBJ1-1	once	CASSWAGTERNTEAFF	TGTGCCAGCAGCTGGGCCGGGACAGAGAGGAACACTGAAGCTTTCTTT
-	TRBV7-2	TRBJ2-5	-	CASSSQRSGETQYF	TGTGCCAGCAGCTCCCAGCGAAGTGGAGAGACCCAGTACTTC
TRBD1	TRBV7-2	TRBJ1-1	-	CASSFGQGTEAFF	TGTGCCAGCAGCTTCGGACAGGGGACTGAAGCTTTCTTT
-	TRBV11-1	TRBJ2-7	-	CASSLAHADEQYF	TGTGCCAGCAGCTTAGCGCATGCAGACGAGCAGTACTTC
-	TRBV28	TRBJ1-2	few	CASGGDNYGYTF	TGTGCCAGCGGGGGGGATAACTATGGCTACACCTTC
TRBD2	TRBV6-6	TRBJ2-3	-	CASSRMTSPSTDTQYF	TGTGCCAGCAGTCGAATGACTAGCCCAAGCACAGATACGCAGTATTTT
TRBD2	TRBV5-1	TRBJ2-5	-	CASSLEGLAGVGETQYF	TGCGCCAGCAGCTTGGAGGGACTAGCGGGAGTGGGTGAGACCCAGTACTTC
TRBD2	TRBV28	TRBJ2-7	-	CASSFLAGGVEQYF	TGTGCCAGCAGTTTTCTAGCGGGAGGGGTCGAGCAGTACTTC
TRBD1	TRBV6-5	TRBJ1-2	-	CASSYSRTGGNYGYTF	TGTGCCAGCAGTTACTCCCGGACAGGGGGCAACTATGGCTACACCTTC
TRBD2	TRBV5-1	TRBJ2-5	once	CASREQPGLEGETQYF	TGCGCCAGCCGAGAACAACCGGGACTAGAGGGGGAGACCCAGTACTTC